This TCR beta chain was documented in a study of memory CD4+ T cells and cytomegalovirus serostatus. Study findings and constraints: Median bootstrapped AUC for CMV status was approximately 0.94 originally, 0.85 to 0.92 US-trained.

Some clones are missing from TCRdb's copy, which holds only in-frame ones; the method was immunoSEQ multiplex PCR. Here the sample spans around 50,000 clones, around 80% being singletons. With regard to this clone: Antigen specificity is unknown.

The sort gate was single viable CD3+CD4+CD8-CD45RO+ cells for memory CD4+ T cells. Serostatus was set by detecting CMV pp150, pp28, p38, p52 IgG. The receptor was isolated from an adult in good health and CMV-seronegative. The sample comprised memory CD4+ T cells from blood.

The CDR3 is CASSPEGQSYNEQFF. Written as DNA, the CDR3 is TGTGCCAGCTCACCAGAGGGACAGTCCTACAATGAGCAGTTCTTC. V gene TRBV18 combines with J gene TRBJ2-1; 7 bases line up with TRBD1. V lost 2 bases and J lost 1; bases outside the gene matches: 2. Germline CDR1 is KGHSH and CDR2 is LQKENI. The CDR3 is made up of 15 amino acids.